This is a list of T cell receptor beta chains from one sample in a study of OX40 agonist ivuxolimab in advanced cancers. TCRdb keeps only in-frame clones here, not all; method: immunoSEQ multiplex PCR. The sample shows 98,000 or so clones, around nine tenths of them seen only once. This material consisted of CD4+ or CD8+ T cells sorted from blood, taken in a trial of the OX40 agonist ivuxolimab. The receptors originated from an adult with an advanced solid tumor such as melanoma, head and neck, liver or kidney cancer. Both conserved end residues are trimmed from each CDR3.

j_gene | v_gene | CDR3aa
TRBJ2-1 | TRBV7-9 | ASRRFYEQF
TRBJ2-3 | TRBV30 | AWGPGITDTQY
TRBJ2-2 | TRBV10-3 | AISESGLALNTGELF
TRBJ1-6 | TRBV18 | ASSPPAGRVHNSPLH
TRBJ2-3 | TRBV7-2 | ASSWKGPADTQY
TRBJ2-5 | TRBV5-1 | ASSLGTGYQETQY
TRBJ1-1 | TRBV19 | ASSREGSMNTEAF
TRBJ2-1 | TRBV19 | ASSMRGTYNEQF
TRBJ1-1 | TRBV7-8 | ASSPRDRRTMNTEAF
TRBJ1-4 | TRBV2 | ASRSREGEKLF
TRBJ2-1 | TRBV9 | ASSVGGRDEQF
TRBJ2-3 | TRBV2 | ASSEGRAGSTDTQY
TRBJ1-1 | TRBV5-5 | ASSLVQPAPEAF
TRBJ2-2 | TRBV6-5 | ASRSNTGELF
TRBJ1-5 | TRBV28 | ASSWGFEQPQH
TRBJ2-2 | TRBV10-1 | ASSEWVAGGHGELF
TRBJ1-1 | TRBV2 | ASQGRVNTEAF
TRBJ2-3 | TRBV7-9 | ASSRGSDTQY
TRBJ2-3 | TRBV11-3 | ASSLAGGTDTQY
TRBJ1-4 | TRBV11-2 | ASSFQGPIGLF
TRBJ1-2 | TRBV6-5 | ASSRGNGYT
TRBJ1-4 | TRBV6-5 | ASTYGGDLGKLF
TRBJ2-1 | TRBV18 | ASSQLDEQF
TRBJ1-3 | TRBV11-1 | ASSSWTQPSGNTIY
TRBJ1-2 | TRBV25-1 | ASIGQGAQGYT
TRBJ2-7 | TRBV12-5 | ASGPTSGRAMQY
TRBJ2-5 | TRBV20-1 | SAAQETQY
TRBJ1-2 | TRBV10-1 | ASSDSDRVDGYT
TRBJ2-5 | TRBV7-8 | ASSPQGGETQY
TRBJ2-7 | TRBV2 | ASRRTPYEQY
TRBJ2-1 | TRBV11-3 | ASSLAGSEQF
TRBJ2-3 | TRBV7-2 | ASSHRTSGYTQY
TRBJ2-5 | TRBV13 | ASSRFEDISQETQY
TRBJ2-1 | TRBV4-2 | ASSQASGSDYNEQF
TRBJ1-6 | TRBV6-5 | ASSYDGTANSPLH
TRBJ2-5 | TRBV4-1 | ASSLTQTYQETQY
TRBJ2-3 | TRBV19 | ASQDGGLAGAESTDTQY
TRBJ1-4 | TRBV5-1 | ASSSGQENEKLF
TRBJ1-1 | TRBV7-9 | ASSPNGQGAF
TRBJ2-2 | TRBV6-5 | ASRRDGPTGELF
TRBJ1-2 | TRBV7-5 | ARSLADFYGYT
TRBJ2-7 | TRBV28 | ASSGGGGKSSYEQY
TRBJ1-1 | TRBV19 | ASSQQGKTEAF
TRBJ1-3 | TRBV6-5 | ASSYSGGPMGSTIY
TRBJ2-1 | TRBV7-5 | ARSYREGSI
TRBJ1-2 | TRBV30 | AWSVPLGYGYT
TRBJ2-2 | TRBV9 | ASSPPDYENTGELF
TRBJ1-5 | TRBV28 | ASSLSSGGQPQH
TRBJ1-1 | TRBV2 | ASRGGEATEAF
TRBJ2-5 | TRBV7-8 | ASSLGATQETQY
TRBJ1-2 | TRBV19 | ASSIGGPYGYT
TRBJ1-3 | TRBV19 | ASHLYSGNTIY
TRBJ2-5 | TRBV10-3 | AISKPGAETQY
TRBJ2-6 | TRBV4-3 | ASSQAGGANVLT
TRBJ1-2 | TRBV19 | ASSIVGQLNYGYT
TRBJ2-1 | TRBV19 | ASTPEGTSGEQF
TRBJ2-2 | TRBV4-1 | ASSPFSGRSTGELF